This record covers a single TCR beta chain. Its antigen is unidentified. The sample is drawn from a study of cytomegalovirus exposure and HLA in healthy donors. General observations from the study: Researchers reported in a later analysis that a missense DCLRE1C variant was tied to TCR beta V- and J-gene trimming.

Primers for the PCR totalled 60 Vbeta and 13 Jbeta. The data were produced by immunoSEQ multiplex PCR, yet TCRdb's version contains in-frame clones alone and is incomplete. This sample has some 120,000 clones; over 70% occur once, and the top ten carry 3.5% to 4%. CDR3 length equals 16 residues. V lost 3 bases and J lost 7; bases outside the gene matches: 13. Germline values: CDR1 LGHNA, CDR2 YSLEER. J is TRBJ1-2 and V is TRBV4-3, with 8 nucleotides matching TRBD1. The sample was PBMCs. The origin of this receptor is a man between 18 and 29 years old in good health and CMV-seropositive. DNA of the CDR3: TGCGCCAGCAGCCAGGGCCTCGGACAGGGCCTGGGTGGCTACACCTTC. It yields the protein CASSQGLGQGLGGYTF.